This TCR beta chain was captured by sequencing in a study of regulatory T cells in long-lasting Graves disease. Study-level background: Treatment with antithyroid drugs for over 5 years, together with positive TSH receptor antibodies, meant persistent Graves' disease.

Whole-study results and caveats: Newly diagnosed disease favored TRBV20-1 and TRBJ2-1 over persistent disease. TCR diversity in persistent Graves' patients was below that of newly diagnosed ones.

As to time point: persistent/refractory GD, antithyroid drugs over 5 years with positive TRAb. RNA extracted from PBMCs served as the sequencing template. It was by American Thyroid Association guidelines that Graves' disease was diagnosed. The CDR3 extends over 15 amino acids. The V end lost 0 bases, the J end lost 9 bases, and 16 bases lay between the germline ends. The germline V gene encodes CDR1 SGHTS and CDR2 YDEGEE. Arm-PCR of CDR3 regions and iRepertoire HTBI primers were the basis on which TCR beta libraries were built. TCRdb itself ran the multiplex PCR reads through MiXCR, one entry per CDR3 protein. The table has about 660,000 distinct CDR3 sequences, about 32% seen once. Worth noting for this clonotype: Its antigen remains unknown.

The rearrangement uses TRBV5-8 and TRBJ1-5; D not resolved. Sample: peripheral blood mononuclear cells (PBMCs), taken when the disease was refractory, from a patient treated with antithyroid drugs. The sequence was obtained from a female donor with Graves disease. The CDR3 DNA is TGTGCCAGCAGCTTGGGAGCGACATCGAATGGGCCCCAGCATTTT. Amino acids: CASSLGATSNGPQHF.